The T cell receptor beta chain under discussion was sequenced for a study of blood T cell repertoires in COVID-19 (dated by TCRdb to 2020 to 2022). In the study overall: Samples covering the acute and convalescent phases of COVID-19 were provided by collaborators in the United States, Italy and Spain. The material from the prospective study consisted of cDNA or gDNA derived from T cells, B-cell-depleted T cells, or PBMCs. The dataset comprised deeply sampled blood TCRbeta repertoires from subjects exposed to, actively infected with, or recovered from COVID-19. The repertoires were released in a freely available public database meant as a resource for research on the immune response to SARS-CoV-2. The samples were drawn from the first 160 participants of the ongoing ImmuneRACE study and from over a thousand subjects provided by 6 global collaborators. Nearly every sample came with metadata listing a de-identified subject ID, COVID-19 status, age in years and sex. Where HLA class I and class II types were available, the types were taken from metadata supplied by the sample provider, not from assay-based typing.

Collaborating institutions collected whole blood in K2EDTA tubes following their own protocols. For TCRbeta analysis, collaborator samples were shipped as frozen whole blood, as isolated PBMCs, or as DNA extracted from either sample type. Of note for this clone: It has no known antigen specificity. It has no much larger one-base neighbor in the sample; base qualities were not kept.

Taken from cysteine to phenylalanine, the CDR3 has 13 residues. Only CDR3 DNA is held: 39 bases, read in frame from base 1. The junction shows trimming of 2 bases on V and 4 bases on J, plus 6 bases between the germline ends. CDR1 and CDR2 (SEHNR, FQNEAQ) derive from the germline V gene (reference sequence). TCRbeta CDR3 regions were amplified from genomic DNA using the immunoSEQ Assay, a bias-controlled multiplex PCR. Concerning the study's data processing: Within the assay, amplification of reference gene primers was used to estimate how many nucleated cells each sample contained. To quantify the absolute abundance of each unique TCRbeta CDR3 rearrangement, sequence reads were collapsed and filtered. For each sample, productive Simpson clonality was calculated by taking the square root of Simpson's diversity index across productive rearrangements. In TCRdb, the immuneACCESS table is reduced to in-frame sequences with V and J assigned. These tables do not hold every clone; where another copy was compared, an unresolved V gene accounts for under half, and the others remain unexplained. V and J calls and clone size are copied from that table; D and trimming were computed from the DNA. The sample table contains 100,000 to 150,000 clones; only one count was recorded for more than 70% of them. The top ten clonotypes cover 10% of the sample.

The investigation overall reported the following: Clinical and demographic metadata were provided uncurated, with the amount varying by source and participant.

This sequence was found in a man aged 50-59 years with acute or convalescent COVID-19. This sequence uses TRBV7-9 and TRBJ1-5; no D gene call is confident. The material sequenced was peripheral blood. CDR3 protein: CASSLRENQPQHF. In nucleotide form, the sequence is TGTGCCAGCAGCTTACGAGAAAATCAGCCCCAGCATTTT.